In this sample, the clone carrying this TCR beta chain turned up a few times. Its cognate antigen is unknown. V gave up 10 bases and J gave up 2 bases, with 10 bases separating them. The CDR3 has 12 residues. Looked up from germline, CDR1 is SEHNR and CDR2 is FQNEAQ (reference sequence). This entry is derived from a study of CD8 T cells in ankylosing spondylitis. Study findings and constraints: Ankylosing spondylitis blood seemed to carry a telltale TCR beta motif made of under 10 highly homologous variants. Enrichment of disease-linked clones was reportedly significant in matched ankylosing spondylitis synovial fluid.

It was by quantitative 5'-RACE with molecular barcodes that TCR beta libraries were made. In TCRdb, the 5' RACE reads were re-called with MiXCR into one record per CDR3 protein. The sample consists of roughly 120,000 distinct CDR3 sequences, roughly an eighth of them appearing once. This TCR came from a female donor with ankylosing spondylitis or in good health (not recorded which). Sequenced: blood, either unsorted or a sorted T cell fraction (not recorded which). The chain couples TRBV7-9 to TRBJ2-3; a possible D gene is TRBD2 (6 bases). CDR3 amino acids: CANGRDTDTQYF. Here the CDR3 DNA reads TGTGCCAACGGGCGGGACACAGATACGCAGTATTTT.